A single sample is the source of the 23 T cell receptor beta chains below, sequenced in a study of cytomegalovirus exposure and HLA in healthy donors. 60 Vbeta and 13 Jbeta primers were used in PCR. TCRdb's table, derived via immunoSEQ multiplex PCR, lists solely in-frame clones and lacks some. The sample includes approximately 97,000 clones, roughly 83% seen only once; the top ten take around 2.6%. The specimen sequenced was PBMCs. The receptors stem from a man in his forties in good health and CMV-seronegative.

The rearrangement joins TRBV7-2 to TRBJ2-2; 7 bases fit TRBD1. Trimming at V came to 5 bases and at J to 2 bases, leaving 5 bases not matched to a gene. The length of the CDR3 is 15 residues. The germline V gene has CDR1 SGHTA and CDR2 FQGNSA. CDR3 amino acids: CASSRDSGNTGELFF. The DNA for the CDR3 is TGTGCCAGCAGCCGGGACAGCGGAAACACCGGGGAGCTGTTTTTT.

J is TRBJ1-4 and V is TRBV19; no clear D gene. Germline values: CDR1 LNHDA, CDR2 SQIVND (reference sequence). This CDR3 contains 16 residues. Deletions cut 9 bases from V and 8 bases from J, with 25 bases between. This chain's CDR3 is CASHEVAAGGREKLFF. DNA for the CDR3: TGTGCCAGCCACGAGGTCGCGGCGGGTGGGCGGGAAAAACTGTTTTTT.

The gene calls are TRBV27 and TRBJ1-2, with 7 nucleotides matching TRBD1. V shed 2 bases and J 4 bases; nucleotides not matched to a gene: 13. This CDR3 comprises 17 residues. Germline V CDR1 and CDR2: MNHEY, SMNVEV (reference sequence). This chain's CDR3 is CASSLRVDRVTFYGYTF. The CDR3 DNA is TGTGCCAGCAGTTTACGGGTTGACAGGGTCACCTTCTATGGCTACACCTTC.

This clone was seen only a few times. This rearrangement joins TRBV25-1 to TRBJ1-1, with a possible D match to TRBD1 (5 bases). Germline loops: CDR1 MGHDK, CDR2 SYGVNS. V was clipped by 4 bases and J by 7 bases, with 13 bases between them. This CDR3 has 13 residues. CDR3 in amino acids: CASSGQKRFEAFF. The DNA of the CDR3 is TGTGCCAGCAGTGGACAGAAAAGATTTGAAGCTTTCTTT.

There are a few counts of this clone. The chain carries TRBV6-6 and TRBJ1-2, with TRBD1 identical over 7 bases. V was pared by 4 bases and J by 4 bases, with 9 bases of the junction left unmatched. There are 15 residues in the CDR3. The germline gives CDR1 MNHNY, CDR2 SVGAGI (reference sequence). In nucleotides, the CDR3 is TGTGCCAGCAGTTCATACAGGGGTTTGGCCTATGGCTACACCTTC. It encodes CASSSYRGLAYGYTF.

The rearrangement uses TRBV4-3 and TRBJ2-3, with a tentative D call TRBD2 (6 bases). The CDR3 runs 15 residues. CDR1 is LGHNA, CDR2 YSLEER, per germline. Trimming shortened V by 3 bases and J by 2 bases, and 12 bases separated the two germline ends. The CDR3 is CASSHAGTATDTQYF. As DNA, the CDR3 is TGCGCCAGCAGCCACGCGGGGACCGCCACAGATACGCAGTATTTT.

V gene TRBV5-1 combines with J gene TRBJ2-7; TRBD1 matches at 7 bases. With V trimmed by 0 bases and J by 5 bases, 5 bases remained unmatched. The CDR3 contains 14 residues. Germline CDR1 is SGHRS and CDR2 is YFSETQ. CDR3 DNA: TGCGCCAGCAGCTTGGGACAGGGTGTCCACGAGCAGTACTTC. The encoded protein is CASSLGQGVHEQYF.

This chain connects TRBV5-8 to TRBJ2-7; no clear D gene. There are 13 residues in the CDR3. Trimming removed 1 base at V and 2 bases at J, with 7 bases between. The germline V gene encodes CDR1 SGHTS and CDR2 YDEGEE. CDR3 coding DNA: TGTGCCAGCAGCTTGACAGTCCCCTACGAGCAGTACTTC. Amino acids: CASSLTVPYEQYF.

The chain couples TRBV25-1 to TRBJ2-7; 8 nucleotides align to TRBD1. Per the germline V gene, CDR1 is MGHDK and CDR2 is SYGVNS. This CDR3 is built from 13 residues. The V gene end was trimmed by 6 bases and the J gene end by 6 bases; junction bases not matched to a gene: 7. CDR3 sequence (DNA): TGTGCCAGCAGGGACAGGGCCAGCGGCGAGCAGTACTTC. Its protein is CASRDRASGEQYF.

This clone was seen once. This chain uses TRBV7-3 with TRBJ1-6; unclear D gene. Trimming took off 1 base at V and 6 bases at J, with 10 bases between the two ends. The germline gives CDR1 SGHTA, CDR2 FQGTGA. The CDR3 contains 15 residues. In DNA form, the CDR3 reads TGTGCCAGCAGCTTAATGGCACAACCTAATTCACCCCTCCACTTT. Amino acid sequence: CASSLMAQPNSPLHF.

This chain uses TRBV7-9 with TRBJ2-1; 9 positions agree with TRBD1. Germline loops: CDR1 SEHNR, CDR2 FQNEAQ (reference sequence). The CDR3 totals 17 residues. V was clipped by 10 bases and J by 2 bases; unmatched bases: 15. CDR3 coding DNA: TGTGCCACCACTCCCGGGACAGGGCCCCCTCCCTACAATGAGCAGTTCTTC. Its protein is CATTPGTGPPPYNEQFF.

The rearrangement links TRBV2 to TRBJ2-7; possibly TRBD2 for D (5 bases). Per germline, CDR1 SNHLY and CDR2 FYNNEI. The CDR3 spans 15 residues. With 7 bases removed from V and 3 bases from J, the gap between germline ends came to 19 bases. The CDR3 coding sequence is TGTGCCAGCACGTCCTCGAGAGGGCCTTACTACGAGCAGTACTTC. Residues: CASTSSRGPYYEQYF.

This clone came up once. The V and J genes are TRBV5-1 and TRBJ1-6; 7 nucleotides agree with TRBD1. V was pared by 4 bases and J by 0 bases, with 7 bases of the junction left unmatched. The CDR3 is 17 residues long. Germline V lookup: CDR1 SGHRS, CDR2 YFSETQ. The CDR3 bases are TGCGCCAGCAGCGGGGGACAGCAAAGCTCCTATAATTCACCCCTCCACTTT. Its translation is CASSGGQQSSYNSPLHF.

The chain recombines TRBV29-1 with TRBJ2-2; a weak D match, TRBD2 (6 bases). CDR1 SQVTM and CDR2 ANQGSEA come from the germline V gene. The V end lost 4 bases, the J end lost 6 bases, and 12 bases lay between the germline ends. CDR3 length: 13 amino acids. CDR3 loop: CSVAGSGPGELFF. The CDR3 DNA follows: TGCAGCGTTGCCGGTAGCGGTCCCGGGGAGCTGTTTTTT.

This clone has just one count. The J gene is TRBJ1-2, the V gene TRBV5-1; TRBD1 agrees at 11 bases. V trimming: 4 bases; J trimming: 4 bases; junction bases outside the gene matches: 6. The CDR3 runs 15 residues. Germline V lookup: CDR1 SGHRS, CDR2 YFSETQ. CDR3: CASSPDRGRLYGYTF. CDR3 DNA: TGCGCCAGCAGCCCGGACAGGGGGCGCCTCTATGGCTACACCTTC.

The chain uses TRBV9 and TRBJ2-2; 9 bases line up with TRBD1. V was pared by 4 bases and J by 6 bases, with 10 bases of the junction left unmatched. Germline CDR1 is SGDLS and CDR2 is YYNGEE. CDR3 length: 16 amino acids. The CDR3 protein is CASSPDRGYIAGELFF. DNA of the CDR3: TGTGCCAGCAGCCCGGACAGGGGTTATATTGCCGGGGAGCTGTTTTTT. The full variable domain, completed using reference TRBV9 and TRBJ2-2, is DSGVTQTPKHLITATGQRVTLRCSPRSGDLSVYWYQQSLDQGLQFLIQYYNGEERAKGNILERFSAQQFPDLHSELNLSSLELGDSALYFCASSPDRGYIAGELFFGEGSRLTVL.

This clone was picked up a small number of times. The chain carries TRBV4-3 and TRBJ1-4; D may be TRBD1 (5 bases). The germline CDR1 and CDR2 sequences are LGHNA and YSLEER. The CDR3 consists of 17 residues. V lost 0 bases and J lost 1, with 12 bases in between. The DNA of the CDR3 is TGCGCCAGCAGCCAAGATCTTTTGGGGGGAACTAATGAAAAACTGTTTTTT. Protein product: CASSQDLLGGTNEKLFF.

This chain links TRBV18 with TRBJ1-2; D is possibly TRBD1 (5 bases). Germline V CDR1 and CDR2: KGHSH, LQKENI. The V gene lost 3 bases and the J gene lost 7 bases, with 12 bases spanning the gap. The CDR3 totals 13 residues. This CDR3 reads CASSPPGTAGYTF. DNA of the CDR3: TGTGCCAGCTCACCCCCCGGGACTGCTGGCTACACCTTC.

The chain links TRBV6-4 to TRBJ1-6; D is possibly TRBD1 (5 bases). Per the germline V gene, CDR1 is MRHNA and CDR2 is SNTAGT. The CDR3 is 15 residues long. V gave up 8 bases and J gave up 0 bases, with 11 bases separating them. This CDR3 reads CASRPGHSYNSPLHF. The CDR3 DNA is TGTGCCAGCCGACCCGGACACTCCTATAATTCACCCCTCCACTTT.

This CDR3 reads CASSRTRSETQYF. Written as DNA, the CDR3 is TGTGCCAGCAGCCGAACTAGGTCGGAGACCCAGTACTTC. The chain recombines TRBV7-3 with TRBJ2-5, with D tentatively TRBD2 (5 bases). This CDR3 contains 13 residues. Germline V CDR1 and CDR2: SGHTA, FQGTGA. Trimming removed 5 bases from V and 5 bases from J, with 12 bases in between.

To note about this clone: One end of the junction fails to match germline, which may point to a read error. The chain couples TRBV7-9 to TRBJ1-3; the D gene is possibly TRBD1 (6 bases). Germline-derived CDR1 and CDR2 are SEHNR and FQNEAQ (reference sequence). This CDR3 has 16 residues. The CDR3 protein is CSSSSLRGPSGNTIYF. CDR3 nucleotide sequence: TGTTCCAGCAGCAGCCTCAGGGGCCCCTCTGGAAACACCATATATTTT.

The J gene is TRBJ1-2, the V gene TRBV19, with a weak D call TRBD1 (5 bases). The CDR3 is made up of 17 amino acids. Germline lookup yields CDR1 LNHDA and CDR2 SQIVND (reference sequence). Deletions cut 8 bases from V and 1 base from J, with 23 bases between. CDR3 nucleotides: TGTGCCAGTCTACCCGTACAGGATCTGGGTATTAACTATGGCTACACCTTC. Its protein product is CASLPVQDLGINYGYTF.

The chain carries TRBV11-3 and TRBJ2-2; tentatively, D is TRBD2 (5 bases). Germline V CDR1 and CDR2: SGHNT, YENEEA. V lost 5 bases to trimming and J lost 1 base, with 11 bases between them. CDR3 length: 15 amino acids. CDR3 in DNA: TGTGCCAGCAGCCCGACGACTAAGAACACCGGGGAGCTGTTTTTT. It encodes CASSPTTKNTGELFF.